These 21 T cell receptor beta chains were sequenced from one sample in a study of T cells in Graves' hyperthyroidism and ophthalmopathy. Researchers took RNA transcripts and amplified the TCR beta CDR3 regions from them. HTBI primers were the set used in a first-round RT-PCR of the TCR CDR3. In TCRdb, the multiplex PCR reads were re-called with MiXCR into one record per CDR3 protein. The sample lists hundreds of thousands of distinct CDR3 sequences, about 16% occurring once. The sequencing input was blood. These receptors all stem from a woman between 40 and 55 years old with Graves' ophthalmopathy.

This clonotype has at least ten counts. Mismatch with germline at one junction end may stem from a read error. This rearrangement joins TRBV29-1 to TRBJ2-1; tentatively, D is TRBD1 or TRBD2 (5 bases each). This CDR3 spans 14 amino acids. Germline CDR1 reads SQVTM; CDR2 reads ANQGSEA. CDR3 nucleotide sequence: TGCAGCGCTGAAGTGAAGGGACGTTACAATGAGCAGTTCTTC. Protein: CSAEVKGRYNEQFF.

Comments on this clonotype: The conserved closing phenylalanine or tryptophan is absent in this CDR3, likely reflecting a read error. V is TRBV5-1 and J is TRBJ1-1; 9 nucleotides agree with TRBD1. CDR1 and CDR2 from the germline V gene are SGHRS and YFSETQ. V trimming: 5 bases; J trimming: 1 base; junction bases outside the gene matches: 6. The CDR3 length is 15 residues. The CDR3 is CASRPGQGRNTEAFL. DNA for the CDR3: TGCGCCAGCAGACCTGGACAGGGGAGGAACACTGAAGCTTTCCTT.

About this clonotype: One end of the junction varies from germline; a read error may be responsible. The chain joins TRBV7-9 to TRBJ2-6, with D perhaps TRBD1 or TRBD2 (6 bases each). The germline V gene has CDR1 SEHNR and CDR2 FQNEAQ (reference sequence). The CDR3 spans 16 residues. The CDR3 spells CASSHKRGLGVNVLTF. CDR3 DNA: TGTGCCAGCAGCCACAAACGGGGGCTCGGGGTCAACGTCCTGACTTTC.

This clonotype turned up a few times. The chain carries TRBV12-3 or TRBV12-4 and TRBJ1-5; D remains unclear. The CDR3 consists of 15 residues. The ends were cut back, 4 bases at V and 4 bases at J, with 14 bases in the middle. CDR3 sequence: CASSYTGVINQPQHF. The CDR3 coding sequence is TGTGCCAGCAGTTATACTGGGGTCATTAATCAGCCCCAGCATTTT.

This chain links TRBV20-1 with TRBJ2-5, with D perhaps being TRBD1 or TRBD2 (5 bases each). The CDR3 extends over 13 amino acids. Germline CDR1 reads DFQATT; CDR2 reads SNEGSKA (reference sequence). Trimming took off 2 bases at V and 2 bases at J, with 9 bases between the two ends. The CDR3 nucleotides read TGCAGTGCTAGAAGGGGACCTCAAGAGACCCAGTACTTC. This sequence encodes CSARRGPQETQYF.

This clonotype appeared many times. J is TRBJ2-7 and V is TRBV5-1; possibly TRBD1 for D (6 bases). The V gene's germline CDR1 is SGHRS and CDR2 YFSETQ. CDR3 length: 16 amino acids. V gave up 5 bases and J gave up 2 bases, with 20 bases separating them. The CDR3 sequence: CASSPTDRSLTYEQYF. Written as DNA, the CDR3 is TGCGCCAGCAGTCCGACTGACAGGAGTCTAACCTACGAGCAGTACTTC.

This clonotype appeared many times. The rearrangement uses TRBV3-1 and TRBJ1-1; the D is unclear. The germline gives CDR1 LGHDT, CDR2 YNNKEL (reference sequence). With 1 base removed from V and 10 bases from J, the gap between germline ends came to 13 bases. This CDR3 spans 13 amino acids. The CDR3 DNA reads TGTGCCAGCAGCCAAGTAGCGGAGGAGGGAGCTTTCTTT. It is translated as CASSQVAEEGAFF.

Ten or more counts support this clonotype. The gene calls are TRBV5-6 and TRBJ1-3, with TRBD1 matching over 7 bases. This CDR3 has 13 residues. Germline trimming cut 5 bases from V and 8 bases from J; bases unmatched to any gene: 7. CDR1 SGHDT and CDR2 YYEEEE come from the germline V gene. CDR3 DNA sequence: TGTGCCAGCAGTATTCAGGGGGACGACACCATATATTTT. Protein sequence: CASSIQGDDTIYF.

This clonotype appeared many times. The chain couples TRBV2 to TRBJ1-5; no reliable D call. Trimming removed 0 bases at V and 3 bases at J, with 12 bases between. The CDR3 has 16 amino acids. Germline V gene data show CDR1 as SNHLY and CDR2 as FYNNEI. The CDR3, as DNA: TGTGCCAGCAGTGAAGCGCGTGGAGGTAACAATCAGCCCCAGCATTTT. Residues: CASSEARGGNNQPQHF. The whole variable domain, remainder taken from reference TRBV2 and TRBJ1-5, is EPEVTQTPSHQVTQMGQEVILRCVPISNHLYFYWYRQILGQKVEFLVSFYNNEISEKSEIFDDQFSVERPDGSNFTLKIRSTKLEDSAMYFCASSEARGGNNQPQHFGDGTRLSIL.

This clonotype was detected a few times. DNA of the CDR3: TGTGCCAGCAGCTTACAGGGGGCCTCGAACGAGCAGTACTTC. Protein: CASSLQGASNEQYF. The V call is TRBV5-4, the J call TRBJ2-7, with TRBD1 matching 9 bases. Germline CDR1 reads SGHNT; CDR2 reads YYREEE (reference sequence). The trim removed 2 bases at V and 5 bases at J, leaving 5 bases unmatched. The CDR3 is 14 residues long.

CDR3 protein: CASSEAGVHPQYEQYF. In nucleotides, the CDR3 is TGTGCCAGCAGTGAAGCGGGAGTTCACCCACAGTACGAGCAGTACTTC. The chain uses TRBV6-1 and TRBJ2-7; a weak D match, TRBD2 (5 bases). V shed 0 bases and J shed 4 bases, with 16 bases lying between them. CDR1 and CDR2 from the germline V gene are MNHNS and SASEGT. The CDR3 totals 16 residues.

In its sample, this clonotype was seen a few times. The chain combines TRBV20-1 with TRBJ1-1; D is ambiguous. Trimming stripped 2 bases from V and 5 bases from J, with 12 bases between. CDR1 DFQATT and CDR2 SNEGSKA come from the germline V gene (reference sequence). CDR3 length: 13 residues. CDR3 in amino acids: CSARLGFGTEAFF. CDR3 coding DNA: TGCAGTGCTAGATTGGGTTTTGGTACTGAAGCTTTCTTT.

This clonotype occurred many times. The chain joins TRBV15 to TRBJ1-1; a possible D gene is TRBD1 (6 bases). The germline CDR1 and CDR2 sequences are LNHNV and YYDKDF (reference sequence). With 5 bases removed from V and 5 bases from J, the gap between germline ends came to 12 bases. CDR3 length equals 13 residues. In DNA form, the CDR3 reads TGTGCCACCAGCCGACGAGGGGGAACTGAAGCTTTCTTT. Amino acids: CATSRRGGTEAFF.

This clonotype was picked up a small number of times. The rearrangement uses TRBV6-5 and TRBJ2-7; D gene uncertain. Looked up from germline, CDR1 is MNHEY and CDR2 is SVGAGI. V was trimmed by 2 bases and J by 0 bases, leaving 5 bases between them. The CDR3 has 13 amino acids. This chain's CDR3 is CASSYKYSYEQYF. CDR3 nucleotide sequence: TGTGCCAGCAGTTACAAATACTCCTACGAGCAGTACTTC.

This clonotype has just a few counts. This rearrangement joins TRBV7-9 to TRBJ2-3; 16 bases agree with TRBD2. Per germline, CDR1 SEHNR and CDR2 FQNEAQ (reference sequence). Trimming took 6 bases from V and 2 from J; bases not matched to a gene: 8. This CDR3 has 18 amino acids. CDR3 in DNA: TGTGCCAGCAGTCGATCCGGGACTAGCGGGAGGGACACAGATACGCAGTATTTT. This sequence encodes CASSRSGTSGRDTDTQYF.

This clonotype was seen ten or more times. This chain connects TRBV3-1 to TRBJ1-1, with 7 bases lining up with TRBD1. The CDR3 covers 14 residues. The germline CDR1 and CDR2 sequences are LGHDT and YNNKEL (reference sequence). V was pared by 3 bases and J by 5 bases, with 6 bases of the junction left unmatched. The CDR3 loop reads CASSHRTGATEAFF. The CDR3 bases are TGTGCCAGCAGCCACCGAACAGGGGCGACTGAAGCTTTCTTT.

The chain joins TRBV2 to TRBJ1-5, with D possibly matching TRBD1 (6 bases). The germline V gene has CDR1 SNHLY and CDR2 FYNNEI. Trimming shortened V by 7 bases and J by 1 base, and 17 bases separated the two germline ends. The CDR3 runs 16 residues. CDR3 coding DNA: TGTGCCAGCACCCGGGGATGGGGGGCGAGCAATCAGCCCCAGCATTTT. It codes for CASTRGWGASNQPQHF.

This clonotype was observed many times. This rearrangement joins TRBV2 to TRBJ2-1; D ambiguous. The CDR3 runs to 17 residues. V lost 6 bases, J lost 0 bases, and 18 bases lay in between. Germline V gene data show CDR1 as SNHLY and CDR2 as FYNNEI. CDR3 loop: CASRERQTQSSYNEQFF. In DNA form, the CDR3 reads TGTGCCAGCAGGGAGAGGCAGACACAATCCTCCTACAATGAGCAGTTCTTC. The full variable domain, in which reference TRBV2 and TRBJ2-1 provide the parts outside the CDR3, is EPEVTQTPSHQVTQMGQEVILRCVPISNHLYFYWYRQILGQKVEFLVSFYNNEISEKSEIFDDQFSVERPDGSNFTLKIRSTKLEDSAMYFCASRERQTQSSYNEQFFGPGTRLTVL.

This clonotype appeared once. The chain combines TRBV11-2 with TRBJ2-3, with D possibly TRBD2 on 7 matching bases. This CDR3 contains 15 residues. Germline CDR1 reads SGHAT; CDR2 reads FQNNGV. V was clipped by 8 bases and J by 0 bases, with 15 bases between them. The CDR3 coding sequence is TGTGCCAGCGCGTCCGGCGGGGGCAGCACAGATACGCAGTATTTT. Residues: CASASGGGSTDTQYF.

The V and J genes are TRBV3-1 and TRBJ2-7; weak D call: TRBD2 (6 bases). CDR1 LGHDT and CDR2 YNNKEL come from the germline V gene (reference sequence). The CDR3 has 13 residues. The germline V and J ends were trimmed by 4 bases and 6 bases, with 13 bases remaining between them. Here the CDR3 reads CASSPAGGLEQYF. CDR3 coding DNA: TGTGCCAGCAGCCCCGCCGGGGGTCTCGAGCAGTACTTC.

This chain uses TRBV5-1 with TRBJ2-6; D uncertain. Germline V gives CDR1 SGHRS, CDR2 YFSETQ. Between the trimmed V and J ends, which lost 0 bases and 1 base, there was a span of 8 bases. CDR3 length: 16 amino acids. The CDR3: CASSLAISSGANVLTF. CDR3 nucleotides: TGCGCCAGCAGCTTGGCCATTTCATCTGGGGCCAACGTCCTGACTTTC.